This T cell receptor beta chain stems from a study of blood T cells in healthy people across ages. Study-wide results and limits: Naive T cell percentage strongly correlated with TCR beta diversity. Estimates of total diversity, which came from one million sequenced T cells, were considered to be underestimates.

This CDR3 has 13 residues. V was cut by 2 bases and J by 4 bases, with 8 bases left in between. CDR1 and CDR2 from the germline V gene are SGHTA and FQGNSA. Of note for this clonotype: Its antigen is undetermined.

With a J-beta primer mix and a sample-barcoded 5' primer, a second PCR ran roughly 6 to 11 cycles. Every single cDNA molecule received a tag from a template-switch adaptor with 12 random nucleotides. TCRdb called the 5' RACE reads again in MiXCR, with one record for every CDR3 protein. The table records approximately 800,000 distinct CDR3 sequences, approximately 35% of them present only once. The clonotype originates from a man in his late teens or twenties in good health. What was sequenced was blood. The chain uses TRBV7-2 and TRBJ1-1; TRBD1 might be the D (6 bases). CDR3 in DNA: TGTGCCAGCAGCTTAACAGGGCCCACTGAAGCTTTCTTT. It encodes CASSLTGPTEAFF.